The 32 T cell receptor beta chains in this list originate from one sample, sequenced in a study of blood T cell repertoires in COVID-19. Assay: immunoSEQ multiplex PCR; the TCRdb copy retains only in-frame clones and omits some. There are some 150,000 clones in the sample; approximately 86% occur only once, and roughly 3.4% lies in the top ten. The specimen sequenced was peripheral blood. The receptors shown here come from a man aged 70-80 years with acute or convalescent COVID-19.

The J gene is TRBJ1-1, the V gene TRBV9, with D possibly TRBD1 on 6 matching bases. V was trimmed by 1 base and J by 4 bases, leaving 8 bases between them. CDR1 and CDR2 (germline): SGDLS, YYNGEE. This CDR3 has 13 residues. This CDR3 reads CASSVQGRTEAFF. The CDR3 bases are TGTGCCAGCAGCGTACAGGGGCGCACTGAAGCTTTCTTT.

This sequence joins TRBV10-2 and TRBJ2-7; a possible D gene is TRBD2 (6 bases). The CDR3 extends over 12 amino acids. With 0 bases removed from V and 6 bases from J, the gap between germline ends came to 6 bases. Germline lookup yields CDR1 WSHSY and CDR2 SAAADI. CDR3 nucleotide sequence: TGCGCCAGCAGTGAGTCGGGGGGCGAGCAGTACTTC. Translated: CASSESGGEQYF.

The genes are TRBV28 and TRBJ2-2; no clear D. Trimming removed 5 bases at V and 2 bases at J, with 12 bases between. In germline, CDR1 is MDHEN, CDR2 SYDVKM. The CDR3 covers 15 residues. The CDR3 loop reads CASSPLHGNTGELFF. The CDR3 region has the DNA TGTGCCAGCAGTCCTCTCCACGGTAACACCGGGGAGCTGTTTTTT.

This clone was counted a few times. The chain joins TRBV12-3 or TRBV12-4 to TRBJ1-5; no clear D. The CDR3 has 13 residues. The V end lost 8 bases, the J end lost 7 bases, and 15 bases lay between the germline ends. CDR3 residues: CASQSGAGQPQHF. CDR3 in DNA: TGTGCCAGCCAGTCGGGTGCGGGGCAGCCCCAGCATTTT.

This clone was seen a single time. V is TRBV5-1 and J is TRBJ2-3, with TRBD2 as a possible D gene (6 bases). The CDR3 covers 15 residues. V lost 3 bases and J 2 bases, leaving 13 bases between the germline ends. Germline values: CDR1 SGHRS, CDR2 YFSETQ. DNA for the CDR3: TGCGCCAGCAGCTGGGGACTGGATCACACAGATACGCAGTATTTT. This codes for CASSWGLDHTDTQYF. The full variable domain, in which reference TRBV5-1 and TRBJ2-3 provide the parts outside the CDR3, is KAGVTQTPRYLIKTRGQQVTLSCSPISGHRSVSWYQQTPGQGLQFLFEYFSETQRNKGNFPGRFSGRQFSNSRSEMNVSTLELGDSALYLCASSWGLDHTDTQYFGPGTRLTVL.

The CDR3 reads CASGGVNSYEQYF. CDR3 nucleotides: TGTGCCAGTGGCGGGGTGAATTCCTACGAGCAGTACTTC. This chain connects TRBV19 to TRBJ2-7, with D possibly being TRBD2 (6 bases). Germline CDR1 and CDR2: LNHDA and SQIVND (reference sequence). The CDR3 is made up of 13 amino acids. V lost 8 bases, J lost 1 base, and 12 bases lay in between.

The chain employs TRBV7-2 and TRBJ2-7; D may be TRBD1 (5 bases). V gave up 3 bases and J gave up 7 bases, with 10 bases separating them. Germline V gives CDR1 SGHTA, CDR2 FQGNSA. The CDR3 runs 12 residues. In DNA form, the CDR3 reads TGTGCCAGCAGCTTCAGGGAAGGGGAGCAGTACTTC. It encodes CASSFREGEQYF.

The genes are TRBV7-2 and TRBJ1-6, with 7 bases matching TRBD1. V lost 5 bases, J lost 2 bases, and 9 bases stayed unmatched. The CDR3 consists of 17 residues. The germline CDR1 and CDR2 sequences are SGHTA and FQGNSA. The CDR3 reads CASSMTTGYPYNSPLHF. CDR3 sequence (DNA): TGTGCCAGCAGCATGACGACAGGGTACCCCTATAATTCACCCCTCCACTTT.

This clone was picked up one time. This chain connects TRBV5-5 to TRBJ2-2; 8 nucleotides align to TRBD1. V shed 0 bases and J 6 bases; nucleotides not matched to a gene: 4. The V gene's germline CDR1 is SGHKS and CDR2 YYEKEE (reference sequence). The length of the CDR3 is 15 residues. CDR3 loop: CASSLVQGAAGELFF. CDR3 DNA: TGTGCCAGCAGCTTGGTGCAGGGGGCAGCCGGGGAGCTGTTTTTT.

The rearrangement uses TRBV27 and TRBJ1-2, with unresolved D. Trimming took 4 bases from V and 5 from J, leaving 11 bases between them. The CDR3 runs 13 residues. Per the germline V gene, CDR1 is MNHEY and CDR2 is SMNVEV (reference sequence). CDR3 in amino acids: CASSWSSSYGYTF. The CDR3 DNA sequence: TGTGCCAGCAGTTGGAGCAGCAGTTATGGCTACACCTTC.

The V and J genes are TRBV2 and TRBJ1-5, with D unresolved. V shed 6 bases and J shed 4 bases, with 10 bases lying between them. The CDR3 is 13 amino acids. CDR1 and CDR2 from the germline V gene are SNHLY and FYNNEI. The CDR3 loop reads CASRPTGNQPQHF. CDR3 DNA: TGTGCCAGCAGACCTACGGGGAATCAGCCCCAGCATTTT.

In this sample, this clone turned up once. The CDR3 is CASSLEGRGPYNSPLHF. Here the CDR3 DNA reads TGTGCCAGCAGCTTAGAAGGGCGGGGACCTTATAATTCACCCCTCCACTTT. J is TRBJ1-6 and V is TRBV7-9; weak D call: TRBD1 (5 bases). V dropped 1 base and J dropped 4 bases, with 14 bases sitting between them. Germline V gene data show CDR1 as SEHNR and CDR2 as FQNEAQ (reference sequence). This CDR3 has 17 residues.

The chain employs TRBV29-1 and TRBJ1-2, with 7 bases lining up with TRBD1. The CDR3 runs to 13 residues. Germline assignment: CDR1 SQVTM and CDR2 ANQGSEA. With V trimmed by 4 bases and J by 7 bases, 9 bases remained unmatched. In DNA form, the CDR3 reads TGCAGCGTTGGCCCTCGACAGGGTGGTGGCTACACCTTC. This codes for CSVGPRQGGGYTF.

The chain carries TRBV5-4 and TRBJ1-2; TRBD1 is a possible D gene (5 bases). With 2 bases removed from V and 0 bases from J, the gap between germline ends came to 8 bases. CDR1 is SGHNT and CDR2 is YYREEE in the germline V gene (reference sequence). The CDR3 spans 14 residues. CDR3 coding DNA: TGTGCCAGCAGCTTTGCAGGGACTAACTATGGCTACACCTTC. This gives the protein CASSFAGTNYGYTF.

This chain connects TRBV28 to TRBJ1-5; D is undetermined. Germline lookup yields CDR1 MDHEN and CDR2 SYDVKM. The CDR3 length is 14 residues. Trimming left V 5 bases short and J 3 bases short, with 11 bases between. CDR3 nucleotide sequence: TGTGCCAGCAGTCCGATGCCCTACAATCAGCCCCAGCATTTT. Translated, it gives CASSPMPYNQPQHF.

The gene calls are TRBV28 and TRBJ1-6; 9 nucleotides match TRBD1. Germline V gene data show CDR1 as MDHEN and CDR2 as SYDVKM. Trimming cost V 6 bases and J 9 bases; bases outside gene matches: 6. The CDR3 sequence is 14 residues long. The DNA of the CDR3 is TGTGCCAGCAGCCTGACAGGGGGAGGTTCACCCCTCCACTTT. It specifies CASSLTGGGSPLHF.

V and J are TRBV9 and TRBJ2-3; 9 bases match TRBD2. There are 16 residues in the CDR3. Germline V lookup: CDR1 SGDLS, CDR2 YYNGEE. Trimming removed 10 bases from V and 4 bases from J; junction bases left unmatched: 16. This chain's CDR3 is CARRVEGRGGADTQYF. CDR3 bases: TGTGCCCGCCGCGTAGAGGGGCGGGGGGGGGCAGATACGCAGTATTTT.

The chain couples TRBV4-2 to TRBJ1-5; D unresolved. The CDR3 extends over 14 amino acids. Trimming shortened V by 0 bases and J by 7 bases, and 10 bases separated the two germline ends. CDR1 is LGHNA, CDR2 YNFKEQ, per germline. CDR3 bases: TGTGCCAGCAGCCAAGACGACGGAGGACAGCCCCAGCATTTT. Amino acids: CASSQDDGGQPQHF.

The chain combines TRBV24-1 with TRBJ2-3; 8 bases match TRBD2. V gave up 6 bases and J gave up 1 base; unmatched junction bases: 5. The length of the CDR3 is 15 residues. The germline V gene has CDR1 KGHDR and CDR2 SFDVKD. CDR3 in DNA: TGTGCCACCAGTAAGCGGGAGCGAGGCACAGATACGCAGTATTTT. Its translation: CATSKRERGTDTQYF.

The chain couples TRBV4-3 to TRBJ1-5; no definite D call. Germline V gene data show CDR1 as LGHNA and CDR2 as YSLEER. V lost 0 bases and J 5 bases, leaving 11 bases between the germline ends. The CDR3 contains 15 residues. CDR3 region: CASSQDVGQYQPQHF. The CDR3, as DNA: TGCGCCAGCAGCCAAGATGTTGGGCAGTATCAGCCCCAGCATTTT.

This rearrangement joins TRBV27 to TRBJ2-3, with 8 bases matching TRBD2. The CDR3 runs 16 residues. Trimming at V came to 3 bases and at J to 5 bases, leaving 10 bases not matched to a gene. Germline V gene data show CDR1 as MNHEY and CDR2 as SMNVEV (reference sequence). The CDR3: CASSFWSGGAEDTQYF. DNA of the CDR3: TGTGCCAGCAGTTTTTGGTCCGGGGGGGCCGAAGATACGCAGTATTTT.

V gene TRBV27 combines with J gene TRBJ1-4; D gene unclear. Trimming removed 0 bases from V and 14 bases from J, with 13 bases in between. CDR3 length: 13 amino acids. Looked up from germline, CDR1 is MNHEY and CDR2 is SMNVEV (reference sequence). In nucleotides, the CDR3 is TGTGCCAGCAGTTTATCCCGGCAGGCCTCTCTGTTTTTT. Translating gives CASSLSRQASLFF.

V gene TRBV18 combines with J gene TRBJ2-2, with TRBD1 as a possible D gene (5 bases). Germline loops: CDR1 KGHSH, CDR2 LQKENI. There are 16 residues in the CDR3. Trimming took 4 bases from V and 4 from J, leaving 16 bases between them. The CDR3 DNA reads as TGTGCCAGCTCACGGTCAGGATGGGGCGCCACCGGGGAGCTGTTTTTT. Protein sequence: CASSRSGWGATGELFF.

The chain uses TRBV24-1 and TRBJ2-5; 10 bases line up with TRBD1. CDR1 is KGHDR, CDR2 SFDVKD, per germline. The CDR3 length is 14 residues. The ends lost 3 bases at V and 5 bases at J; junction bases unmatched: 2. The CDR3 bases are TGTGCCACCAGTGATCGGACAGGGGGTGAGACCCAGTACTTC. It specifies CATSDRTGGETQYF.

This chain connects TRBV5-8 to TRBJ1-5; the match to TRBD1 covers 7 bases. CDR1 is SGHTS and CDR2 is YDEGEE in the germline V gene. There are 15 residues in the CDR3. The trim removed 0 bases at V and 4 bases at J, leaving 4 bases unmatched. The CDR3 loop reads CASSLGDSENQPQHF. CDR3 DNA: TGTGCCAGCAGCTTGGGGGACAGCGAGAATCAGCCCCAGCATTTT.

This clone was found a few times. Other DNA sequences in this sample translate to the same CDR3. The J gene is TRBJ2-5, the V gene TRBV4-1, with D possibly TRBD2 on 6 matching bases. Per the germline V gene, CDR1 is MGHRA and CDR2 is YSYEKL. The CDR3 extends over 13 amino acids. The V gene lost 2 bases and the J gene lost 4 bases, with 8 bases spanning the gap. Written as DNA, the CDR3 is TGCGCCAGCAGCCAATGGAGGGGAGAGACCCAGTACTTC. Translated, it gives CASSQWRGETQYF.

This clone was seen only a few times. The chain uses TRBV7-2 and TRBJ2-3; 10 nucleotides agree with TRBD2. CDR1 and CDR2 from the germline V gene are SGHTA and FQGNSA. This CDR3 has 19 amino acids. Trimming took 2 bases from V and 0 from J; bases not matched to a gene: 11. The CDR3, as DNA: TGTGCCAGCAGCTTATTTCCATCGGGGACTAGCGTGAGCACAGATACGCAGTATTTT. It is translated as CASSLFPSGTSVSTDTQYF.

This chain uses TRBV7-8 with TRBJ2-1; 10 positions match TRBD2. This CDR3 comprises 14 residues. Germline values: CDR1 SGHVS, CDR2 FQNEAQ. Trimming cost V 2 bases and J 9 bases; bases outside gene matches: 4. CDR3 in amino acids: CASSLSGGASEQFF. DNA for the CDR3: TGTGCCAGCAGCTTAAGCGGGGGGGCATCTGAGCAGTTCTTC.

This clone was seen a single time. The rearrangement uses TRBV6-2 or TRBV6-3 and TRBJ2-3; no clear D. Trimming took 2 bases from V and 1 from J, leaving 10 bases between them. CDR1 is MNHEY, CDR2 SVGEGT, per germline. The CDR3 length is 15 residues. CDR3: CASSYPLSGTDTQYF. CDR3 DNA sequence: TGTGCCAGCAGTTACCCCTTATCGGGCACAGATACGCAGTATTTT.

This clone has only one observation. The chain carries TRBV10-1 and TRBJ2-1; D may be TRBD2 (5 bases). CDR1 and CDR2 (germline): WNHNN, SYGVQD (reference sequence). The CDR3 sequence is 16 residues long. V gave up 6 bases and J gave up 6 bases, with 21 bases separating them. The CDR3 region is CASRKSRPHGVNEQFF. As DNA, the CDR3 is TGCGCCAGCAGGAAGAGCCGGCCCCACGGGGTCAATGAGCAGTTCTTC.

The genes are TRBV4-1 and TRBJ1-2, with 7 bases identical to TRBD1. The germline CDR1 and CDR2 sequences are MGHRA and YSYEKL. This CDR3 has 17 amino acids. J gave up 8 bases and V 4 bases, and 19 bases lay outside the gene matches. The CDR3 loop is CASSPPRGAGGRKGYTF. CDR3 nucleotide sequence: TGCGCCAGCAGCCCTCCCAGGGGGGCAGGGGGTAGGAAGGGCTACACCTTC.

The V and J genes are TRBV11-1 and TRBJ2-1; maybe TRBD2 (5 bases). Looked up from germline, CDR1 is SGHAT and CDR2 is FQDESV (reference sequence). The ends were cut back, 2 bases at V and 4 bases at J, with 15 bases in the middle. CDR3 length: 16 amino acids. CDR3 in DNA: TGTGCCAGCAGCTTATTCCCGGGAATCCTTTACAATGAGCAGTTCTTC. Its protein product is CASSLFPGILYNEQFF.